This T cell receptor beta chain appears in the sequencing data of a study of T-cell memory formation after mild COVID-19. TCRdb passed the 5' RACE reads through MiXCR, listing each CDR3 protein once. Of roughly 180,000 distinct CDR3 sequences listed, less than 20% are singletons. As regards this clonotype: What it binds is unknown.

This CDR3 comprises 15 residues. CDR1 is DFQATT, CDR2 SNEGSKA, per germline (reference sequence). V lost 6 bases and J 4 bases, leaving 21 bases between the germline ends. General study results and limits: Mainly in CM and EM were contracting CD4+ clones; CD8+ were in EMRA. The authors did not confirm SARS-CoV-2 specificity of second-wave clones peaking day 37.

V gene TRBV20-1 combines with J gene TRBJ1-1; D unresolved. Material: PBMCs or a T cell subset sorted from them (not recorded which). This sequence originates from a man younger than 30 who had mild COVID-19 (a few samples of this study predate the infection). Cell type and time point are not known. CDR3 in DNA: TGCAGTGCCCCCCCAGCGGGGTCTGTTAGCACTGAAGCTTTCTTT. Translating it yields CSAPPAGSVSTEAFF.